This entry concerns a single T cell receptor beta chain. Its antigen is unknown. The junction and the germline gene differ at one end; a read error may be behind it. The source of the sample is a study of CD8 T cells in ankylosing spondylitis. TCRdb re-derived calls from the 5' RACE reads in MiXCR, one entry per CDR3 protein. The data show around 440,000 distinct CDR3 sequences, more than 15% seen once. Overall study results and limits: There was reportedly significant enrichment of clones that were disease-linked in matched ankylosing spondylitis synovial fluid. Ankylosing spondylitis blood seemed to carry a telltale TCR beta motif made of roughly 8 highly homologous variants.

The origin of this receptor is a male donor with ankylosing spondylitis. The sample was blood, either unsorted or a sorted T cell fraction (not recorded which).

The CDR3 here is CASSLTRTDVNEQFF. DNA for the CDR3: TGTGCCAGCAGCCTAACCCGGACAGATGTAAATGAGCAGTTCTTC. The rearrangement links TRBV7-3 to TRBJ2-1, with D possibly TRBD1 on 6 matching bases. CDR3 length equals 15 residues. The germline V gene encodes CDR1 SGHTA and CDR2 FQGTGA. The complete variable domain, with remaining parts taken from reference TRBV7-3 and TRBJ2-1, reads GAGVSQTPSNKVTEKGKYVELRCDPISGHTALYWYRQSLGQGPEFLIYFQGTGAADDSGLPNDRFFAVRPEGSVSTLKIQRTERGDSAVYLCASSLTRTDVNEQFFGPGTRLTVL.